These 22 T cell receptor beta chains share one sample of origin, sequenced in a study of technical replicates of blood from several donors (TCRdb year 2017). Library method: the immunoSEQ multiplex PCR assay. TCRdb carries this immuneACCESS record with in-frame sequences only. Its versions omit some clonotypes, under half of them owing to an unresolved V gene in the studies checked, with the rest unexplained. The sample table holds 45,000 to 60,000 clones, of which 80% to 95% were seen once. The ten largest clones take up 3.5% to 4.5% of the sample. Sequencing was carried out using PBMCs. All receptors derive from a human donor in good health. Some clones in this sample may be carry-over from other donors' samples.

Written as DNA, the CDR3 is TGCAGCGTTGGAATAGGGGGCGCCAGCTATGGCTACACCTTC. It codes for CSVGIGGASYGYTF. The V and J genes are TRBV29-1 and TRBJ1-2; TRBD1 aligns across 7 bases. The CDR3 sequence is 14 residues long. Losses at the gene ends were 4 bases for V and 4 bases for J; bases not matched to a gene: 9. Per the germline V gene, CDR1 is SQVTM and CDR2 is ANQGSEA.

V and J are TRBV30 and TRBJ1-5, with TRBD1 as a possible D gene (5 bases). The V end was cut by 2 bases, the J end by 2 bases, with 13 bases between. CDR1 is GTSNPN and CDR2 is SVGIG in the germline V gene (reference sequence). The CDR3 covers 15 residues. The DNA for the CDR3 is TGTGCCTGGAGTTTTGGGGGGTCGGGCAATCAGCCCCAGCATTTT. Protein: CAWSFGGSGNQPQHF.

The genes are TRBV18 and TRBJ1-6, with 10 bases fitting TRBD1. The germline V gene has CDR1 KGHSH and CDR2 LQKENI. V trimming: 4 bases; J trimming: 7 bases; junction bases outside the gene matches: 7. The CDR3 consists of 16 residues. Written as DNA, the CDR3 is TGTGCCAGCTCACAGGGACAGGGGACGCCGAATTCACCCCTCCACTTT. Amino acids: CASSQGQGTPNSPLHF.

The rearrangement joins TRBV7-9 to TRBJ1-1; D gene unclear. Per germline, CDR1 SEHNR and CDR2 FQNEAQ (reference sequence). This CDR3 has 15 amino acids. V was pared by 2 bases and J by 5 bases, with 15 bases between. The CDR3 sequence: CASSLYEDAGTEAFF. The CDR3 bases are TGTGCCAGCAGCTTATATGAGGATGCGGGGACTGAAGCTTTCTTT.

V and J are TRBV7-6 and TRBJ2-1, with 11 bases identical to TRBD2. CDR3 length: 15 amino acids. Germline-derived CDR1 and CDR2 are SGHVS and FNYEAQ. The junction had 5 bases not matched to a gene; V was cut back by 1 base and J by 9 bases. The DNA of the CDR3 is TGTGCCAGCAGCTTAGTTCTAGCGGGAGGTAGTGAGCAGTTCTTC. This sequence encodes CASSLVLAGGSEQFF.

J is TRBJ2-7 and V is TRBV29-1; D might be TRBD2 (7 bases). From germline, CDR1 is SQVTM and CDR2 ANQGSEA. CDR3 size: 12 residues. The V end was cut by 4 bases, the J end by 7 bases, with 14 bases between. CDR3 DNA sequence: TGCAGCGTTGCGTTGGCGGGGGCGGAGCAGTACTTC. Its translation: CSVALAGAEQYF.

This clone has only one observation. The chain combines TRBV15 with TRBJ1-5; D is unclear. Germline loops: CDR1 LNHNV, CDR2 YYDKDF (reference sequence). V was clipped by 1 base and J by 1 base, with 11 bases between them. The CDR3 is made up of 16 amino acids. In nucleotides, the CDR3 is TGTGCCACCAGCAGAGGAGCGGGAAGGAGCAATCAGCCCCAGCATTTT. The encoded protein is CATSRGAGRSNQPQHF. Together with reference TRBV15 and TRBJ1-5, the CDR3 gives the full variable domain: DAMVIQNPRYQVTQFGKPVTLSCSQTLNHNVMYWYQQKSSQAPKLLFHYYDKDFNNEADTPDNFQSRRPNTSFCFLDIRSPGLGDTAMYLCATSRGAGRSNQPQHFGDGTRLSIL.

V usage is TRBV30 and J usage is TRBJ2-5, with TRBD2 identical over 8 bases. V lost 1 base, J lost 4 bases, and 5 bases stayed unmatched. CDR3 length equals 14 residues. Per germline, CDR1 GTSNPN and CDR2 SVGIG (reference sequence). DNA of the CDR3: TGTGCCTGGAGTGCCCTCGCGGGAGGAGAGACCCAGTACTTC. Its protein is CAWSALAGGETQYF.

The J gene is TRBJ2-1, the V gene TRBV5-4, with 8 bases that match TRBD2. CDR1 is SGHNT and CDR2 is YYREEE in the germline V gene (reference sequence). The CDR3 covers 15 residues. The junction had 9 bases not matched to a gene; V was cut back by 1 base and J by 9 bases. The CDR3, as DNA: TGTGCCAGCAGCTTGTCCGCTAGCGGGTTGCGTGAGCAGTTCTTC. Its translation: CASSLSASGLREQFF.

The rearrangement joins TRBV7-2 to TRBJ2-5; 9 bases match TRBD2. Germline assignment: CDR1 SGHTA and CDR2 FQGNSA. This CDR3 has 13 amino acids. V shed 6 bases, J shed 2 bases, and the junction held 1 base outside the gene matches. The chain's CDR3 is CASRTSGQETQYF. CDR3 coding DNA: TGTGCCAGCAGAACTAGCGGGCAAGAGACCCAGTACTTC.

To note about this clone: The DNA is left out, because the CDR3 cannot be placed on it with certainty; the CDR3 is given as TCRdb lists it. The CDR3 protein is CASILGKGTEAFF. V gene TRBV7-9 combines with J gene TRBJ1-1; no check of the table's D call, TRBD1, against the DNA was made. Germline CDR1 reads SEHNR; CDR2 reads FQNEAQ (reference sequence). The CDR3 length is 13 residues, termini included.

The rearrangement uses TRBV7-2 and TRBJ2-2; the match to TRBD1 covers 8 bases. The trim removed 3 bases at V and 6 bases at J, leaving 9 bases unmatched. Per germline, CDR1 SGHTA and CDR2 FQGNSA. This CDR3 has 16 amino acids. The CDR3 region is CASSFFSGGAAGELFF. CDR3 nucleotide sequence: TGTGCCAGCAGCTTTTTCTCAGGGGGCGCCGCCGGGGAGCTGTTTTTT.

The rearrangement links TRBV5-1 to TRBJ2-1, with unresolved D. The V gene lost 1 base and the J gene lost 6 bases, with 5 bases spanning the gap. The CDR3 has 12 amino acids. CDR1 SGHRS and CDR2 YFSETQ come from the germline V gene. The CDR3, as DNA: TGCGCCAGCAGCTTGCCGCGCAATGAGCAGTTCTTC. Amino acid sequence: CASSLPRNEQFF.

This chain uses TRBV5-8 with TRBJ1-2; D uncertain. Germline V gene sequence: CDR1 SGHTS, CDR2 YDEGEE. The CDR3 spans 13 residues. The V end was cut by 6 bases, the J end by 0 bases, with 9 bases between. Written as DNA, the CDR3 is TGTGCCAGCACCGAAGGAGCTAACTATGGCTACACCTTC. Protein: CASTEGANYGYTF.

This clone was seen a handful of times. This chain joins TRBV9 and TRBJ2-2, with TRBD2 identical over 12 bases. After removal of 6 bases from V and 5 bases from J, the junction contained 2 bases not matched to a gene. The CDR3 is 14 amino acids. Per germline, CDR1 SGDLS and CDR2 YYNGEE. CDR3 DNA sequence: TGTGCCAGCAAAGGGACTAGCGGGACCGGGGAGCTGTTTTTT. Protein product: CASKGTSGTGELFF.

This clone was detected a few times. The chain uses TRBV6-5 and TRBJ2-3; 10 positions match TRBD2. This CDR3 contains 15 residues. Looked up from germline, CDR1 is MNHEY and CDR2 is SVGAGI. Trimming cost V 6 bases and J 0 bases; bases outside gene matches: 3. CDR3 region: CASSRTSGSTDTQYF. CDR3 bases: TGTGCCAGCAGCCGGACTAGCGGAAGCACAGATACGCAGTATTTT.

The V and J genes are TRBV25-1 and TRBJ1-1, with D uncertain. CDR3 size: 12 residues. V was trimmed by 2 bases and J by 5 bases, leaving 6 bases between them. Germline-derived CDR1 and CDR2 are MGHDK and SYGVNS. CDR3 protein: CASSEPGTEAFF. The CDR3 DNA sequence: TGTGCCAGCAGTGAACCCGGGACTGAAGCTTTCTTT.

The genes are TRBV10-1 and TRBJ2-3, with TRBD2 matching over 10 bases. Unmatched junction bases numbered 17, after V lost 8 bases and J lost 6 bases. The CDR3 has 17 amino acids. Germline V gene sequence: CDR1 WNHNN, CDR2 SYGVQD (reference sequence). The CDR3 loop is CASLEGWKREGQDTQYF. CDR3 bases: TGCGCCAGCTTAGAGGGGTGGAAGCGGGAGGGCCAGGATACGCAGTATTTT.

The chain joins TRBV4-3 to TRBJ2-7; weak D call: TRBD1 (5 bases). This CDR3 has 17 residues. The ends were cut back, 3 bases at V and 7 bases at J, with 25 bases in the middle. CDR1 and CDR2 from the germline V gene are LGHNA and YSLEER. CDR3 nucleotide sequence: TGCGCCAGCAGCCAGAACCTAAGGGGCTACCTTAATGAGGAGCAGTACTTC. It is translated as CASSQNLRGYLNEEQYF.

The rearrangement uses TRBV6-1 and TRBJ1-5, with 8 bases fitting TRBD1. The V and J ends lost 4 bases and 7 bases, in that order; junction bases with no gene match: 9. The V gene's germline CDR1 is MNHNS and CDR2 SASEGT. The CDR3 covers 15 residues. The CDR3 loop reads CASSAPPGGGQPQHF. In DNA form, the CDR3 reads TGTGCCAGCAGTGCGCCTCCAGGGGGCGGCCAGCCCCAGCATTTT.

The chain joins TRBV2 to TRBJ1-1; TRBD1 might be the D (5 bases). CDR1 and CDR2 (germline): SNHLY, FYNNEI. The ends were cut back, 6 bases at V and 6 bases at J, with 14 bases in the middle. CDR3 length: 13 amino acids. The CDR3 region is CASRRSQQAEAFF. CDR3 nucleotide sequence: TGTGCCAGCAGGAGGTCGCAACAGGCTGAAGCTTTCTTT.

The V call is TRBV19, the J call TRBJ2-7; D possibly corresponds to TRBD2 (6 bases). The V gene's germline CDR1 is LNHDA and CDR2 SQIVND (reference sequence). The CDR3 has 14 amino acids. Trimming removed 6 bases at V and 1 base at J, with 13 bases between. The CDR3 sequence is CASRSRRDSYEQYF. The CDR3 nucleotides are TGTGCCAGTAGGAGTAGGAGGGATTCCTACGAGCAGTACTTC. The full variable domain, rest sourced from reference TRBV19 and TRBJ2-7, is DGGITQSPKYLFRKEGQNVTLSCEQNLNHDAMYWYRQDPGQGLRLIYYSQIVNDFQKGDIAEGYSVSREKKESFPLTVTSAQKNPTAFYLCASRSRRDSYEQYFGPGTRLTVT.